Presented here are 13 T cell receptor beta chains from one specimen sequenced in a study of T-cell memory formation after mild COVID-19. TCRdb analysed the 5' RACE reads with MiXCR anew, one entry per CDR3 protein. The top ten clones hold 20% to 25% of a sample with about 410,000 distinct CDR3 sequences, about a sixth of them seen once. Specimen: PBMCs or a T cell subset sorted from them (not recorded which). Receptors were obtained from a man aged 18 to 29 who had mild COVID-19 (a few samples of this study predate the infection). Cell type and time point are not known.

A few counts support this clonotype. The chain has TRBV11-3 and TRBJ2-1, with D possibly being TRBD2 (6 bases). This CDR3 has 13 amino acids. CDR1 and CDR2 (germline): SGHNT, YENEEA. The V and J ends lost 0 bases and 8 bases respectively, with 8 bases between them. The CDR3 loop is CASSLESSDEQFF. Written as DNA, the CDR3 is TGTGCCAGCAGCTTAGAGTCTAGCGATGAGCAGTTCTTC.

The chain couples TRBV6-1 to TRBJ2-7, with TRBD1 matching 7 bases. Trimming cost V 0 bases and J 5 bases; bases outside gene matches: 7. Germline CDR1 MNHNS, CDR2 SASEGT. The length of the CDR3 is 15 residues. CDR3 residues: CASSEASGTANEQYV. CDR3 DNA: TGTGCCAGCAGTGAAGCCTCCGGGACAGCTAACGAGCAGTACGTC.

The table lists this clonotype with a few counts. The CDR3 DNA follows: TGTGCCAGCATCTCGCGGTGGCAGGGGGGTTCACCCCTCCACTTT. It codes for CASISRWQGGSPLHF. This chain uses TRBV2 with TRBJ1-6; 7 positions match TRBD1. Trimming removed 7 bases from V and 9 bases from J; junction bases left unmatched: 12. The CDR3 contains 15 residues. The germline gives CDR1 SNHLY, CDR2 FYNNEI.

This clonotype was seen only a few times. J is TRBJ1-1 and V is TRBV20-1; D unresolved. Germline values: CDR1 DFQATT, CDR2 SNEGSKA (reference sequence). CDR3 length equals 12 residues. Trimming removed 5 bases from V and 1 base from J, with 8 bases in between. CDR3 bases: TGCAGTGCTGAAGACTGGAACACTGAAGCTTTCTTT. Protein sequence: CSAEDWNTEAFF.

This clonotype was found a few times. The chain recombines TRBV7-2 with TRBJ1-1; no clear D. V lost 5 bases and J 0 bases, leaving 7 bases between the germline ends. The CDR3 sequence is 13 residues long. From germline, CDR1 is SGHTA and CDR2 FQGNSA. CDR3 coding DNA: TGTGCCAGCAGCGCTGGAATGAACACTGAAGCTTTCTTT. Translation gives CASSAGMNTEAFF.

This clonotype occurred a few times. This chain uses TRBV7-9 with TRBJ1-1; TRBD1 might be the D (6 bases). The V and J ends lost 5 bases and 5 bases respectively, with 18 bases between them. CDR3 length: 15 amino acids. Germline values: CDR1 SEHNR, CDR2 FQNEAQ (reference sequence). CDR3 coding DNA: TGTGCCAGCAGCCTACAGGGACCCACGGGGACTGAAGCTTTCTTT. As protein: CASSLQGPTGTEAFF.

The chain uses TRBV7-6 and TRBJ1-4; no clear D gene. The CDR3 runs to 15 residues. Germline V gene sequence: CDR1 SGHVS, CDR2 FNYEAQ. V lost 1 base and J 3 bases, leaving 9 bases between the germline ends. Here the CDR3 DNA reads TGTGCCAGCAGCTTAGAGAGCAGGTCTAATGAAAAACTGTTTTTT. This encodes CASSLESRSNEKLFF.

This clonotype was seen repeatedly, ten times or more. The rearrangement uses TRBV11-1 and TRBJ2-3; no clear D. The CDR3 has 12 residues. Deletions cut 6 bases from V and 2 bases from J, with 6 bases between. Germline V gene lookup returns CDR1 SGHAT and CDR2 FQDESV (reference sequence). CDR3 sequence reads: CASRGFTDTQYF. For the CDR3, the DNA is TGTGCCAGCAGGGGGTTCACAGATACGCAGTATTTT.

This clonotype was counted only a few times. The J gene is TRBJ1-1, the V gene TRBV18; TRBD1 is a possible D gene (5 bases). CDR3 length: 18 amino acids. CDR1 is KGHSH, CDR2 LQKENI, per germline. Deletions cut 7 bases from V and 1 base from J, with 25 bases between. CDR3 DNA: TGTGCCAGCTTCACTCCTTTTAGGCCGGGACCGTGGAACACTGAAGCTTTCTTT. Translated: CASFTPFRPGPWNTEAFF.

The V call is TRBV6-2 or TRBV6-3, the J call TRBJ1-6, with D possibly being TRBD1 (6 bases). The germline CDR1 and CDR2 sequences are MNHEY and SVGEGT. The length of the CDR3 is 16 residues. V was pared by 2 bases and J by 7 bases, with 15 bases between. CDR3 protein: CASSYVGGRGNSPLHF. The CDR3 DNA sequence: TGTGCCAGCAGTTACGTTGGGGGCCGAGGGAATTCACCCCTCCACTTT.

This clonotype was detected only once. V is TRBV7-2 and J is TRBJ2-3; D is perhaps TRBD1 or TRBD2 (6 bases each). The germline gives CDR1 SGHTA, CDR2 FQGNSA. The germline V and J ends were trimmed by 5 bases and 8 bases, with 17 bases remaining between them. This CDR3 spans 14 amino acids. The CDR3 DNA is TGTGCCAGCAGCCCGACCGGGGGCCGTGCTACGCAGTATTTT. It specifies CASSPTGGRATQYF.

The chain couples TRBV20-1 to TRBJ2-2; 7 bases line up with TRBD2. Unmatched junction bases numbered 0, after V lost 1 base and J lost 1 base. CDR1 and CDR2 from the germline V gene are DFQATT and SNEGSKA (reference sequence). The length of the CDR3 is 14 residues. The CDR3 here is CSARAGGNTGELFF. The CDR3 bases are TGCAGTGCTAGAGCGGGGGGGAACACCGGGGAGCTGTTTTTT.

This clonotype has a count of ten or more. The DNA for the CDR3 is TGTGCCAGCAGCCAGGACAGGGGGGAGACCCAGTACTTC. Protein: CASSQDRGETQYF. This chain uses TRBV5-6 with TRBJ2-5; TRBD1 matches at 10 bases. Unmatched junction bases numbered 2, after V lost 4 bases and J lost 5 bases. The CDR3 covers 13 residues. Germline-derived CDR1 and CDR2 are SGHDT and YYEEEE.